This TCR beta chain was sequenced in a study of vaccination effects on CD4 cells after COVID-19. The overall study: Among convalescent patients, two provided samples 16 days and one week before vaccination.

Antigen-specific CD4+ T cells were first expanded with viral peptide pools by the ViraFEST assay and only then sequenced. Once cultured for approximately ten days, the cells underwent separation to obtain CD4+ T cells. This person's SARS-CoV-2 infection, confirmed by PCR, occurred between March and December 2020. This clone was seen only a few times. Antigen specificity is unknown. There are 14 residues in the CDR3. V was shortened by 0 bases and J by 10 bases, with 13 bases between the two germline ends. Per germline, CDR1 LGHNA and CDR2 YNFKEQ. Clones were read by immunoSEQ multiplex PCR, and TCRdb kept only the in-frame ones, dropping some. The sample yields about 37,000 clones, about two thirds seen once.

The sample in question was CD4+ T cells from PBMCs cultured with a peptide pool, obtained before COVID-19 vaccination. This TCR derives from a human donor who had a prior SARS-CoV-2 infection. The rearrangement joins TRBV4-2 to TRBJ2-1; perhaps TRBD2 as D (6 bases). CDR3 DNA: TGTGCCAGCAGCCAAGATATGGGGGGTTGGGAGCAGTTCTTC. As protein: CASSQDMGGWEQFF.